The source of this TCR beta chain is a study of CD8+ T cells in alopecia areata. Noted treatment: oral pan-JAK inhibitor, 5-10 mg twice daily. In each case, RNA was isolated and then reverse transcribed into cDNA as the sequencing template. Only in-frame clones appear in the TCRdb table, and some are missing; sequencing was by immunoSEQ multiplex PCR. The table includes some 200,000 clones, approximately 60% detected once. Comment on this clone: Its antigen is currently unknown.

The germline CDR1 and CDR2 sequences are MDHEN and SYDVKM. With 3 bases removed from V and 1 base from J, the gap between germline ends came to 12 bases. This CDR3 is 15 amino acids long. Study findings and constraints: Normal scalp had lower clonality than lesional scalp, with alopecia totalis/universalis lesions showing this most strongly. Tofacitinib delivered significant drops in scalp clonality and in expanded CD8+ clones among the top 100. Persistence in scalp and blood during tofacitinib was observed for many expanded lesional clones. Patients displayed less clarity in TCR sharing than mice, a finding possibly related to HLA.

The clonotype comes from a human donor with alopecia areata. The sequencing here drew on CD4+ T cells sorted from blood, taken at week 4, from a patient treated with tofacitinib. The chain is built from TRBV28 and TRBJ1-2, with D possibly being TRBD1 (5 bases). CDR3 DNA sequence: TGTGCCAGCAGTTTGGGGGTTCCCCTTAACTATGGCTACACCTTC. Translation gives CASSLGVPLNYGYTF.